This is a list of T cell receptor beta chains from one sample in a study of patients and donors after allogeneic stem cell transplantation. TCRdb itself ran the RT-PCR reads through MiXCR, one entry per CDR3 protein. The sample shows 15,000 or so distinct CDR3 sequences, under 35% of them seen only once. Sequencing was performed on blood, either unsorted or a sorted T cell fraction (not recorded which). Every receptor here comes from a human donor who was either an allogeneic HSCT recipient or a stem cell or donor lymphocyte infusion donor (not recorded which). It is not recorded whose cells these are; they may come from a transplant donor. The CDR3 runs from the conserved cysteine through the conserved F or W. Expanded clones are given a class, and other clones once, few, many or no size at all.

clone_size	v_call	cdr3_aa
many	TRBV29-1	CSVRGYGFGYGYTF
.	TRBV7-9	CASSLAHLRRGLFNEKLFF
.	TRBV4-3	CASSPGTGGSYEQYF
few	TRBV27	CASSFGGSSYEQYF
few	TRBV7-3	CASSLNPQGSSYNEQFF
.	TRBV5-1	CASSLPDRAYGYTF
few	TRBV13	CASSLGPKRVQPQHF
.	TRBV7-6	CASSATPAVSNEKLFF
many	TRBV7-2	CASTPPFTNYGYTF
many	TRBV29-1	CSVRAPPLSHEQYF
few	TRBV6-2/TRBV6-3	CASTHSMYEQYF
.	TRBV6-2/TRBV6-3	CASSPLSAPAFF
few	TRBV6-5	CASSRTDYSPLHF
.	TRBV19	CASRIQGSNQPQHF
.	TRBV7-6	CASSSRQGPIGILFF
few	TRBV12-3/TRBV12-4	CASNRRGWGEQFF
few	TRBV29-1	CSVETGTGGVGYGYTF
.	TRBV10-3	CAISQQQDDNSPLHF
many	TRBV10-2	CASSISAEAFF
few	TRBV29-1	CSVTRTATQETQYF
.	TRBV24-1	CATSHRNTGELFF
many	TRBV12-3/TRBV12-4	CASSSPGGPYYGYTF
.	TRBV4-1	CASSLFDRGQPQHF
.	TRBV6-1	CANRDEDQPQHF
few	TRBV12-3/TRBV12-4	CASSLVWGDGNQPQHF
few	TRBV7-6	CASSLAETQYF
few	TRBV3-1	CASSQRRTGEARTQYF
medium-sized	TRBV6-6	CASSSGPSNSPLHF
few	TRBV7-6	CASSLGGTAEAFF
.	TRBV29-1	CSGGGWEGYTF
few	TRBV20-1	CSARDRWGRARNQPQHF
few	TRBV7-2	CASSQQGAGGNTIYF
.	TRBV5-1	CASSSNPGLVSYEQYF
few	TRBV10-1	CASSVRESYGYTF
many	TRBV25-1	CASRQQEGPGGYTF
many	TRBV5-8	CASSFGLSNQPQHF
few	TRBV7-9	CASSSAPGINQPQHF
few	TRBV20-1	CSARKRGGEAFF
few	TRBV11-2	CASSPMEGNSPLHF
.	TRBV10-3	CAIRATGGGWNEQFF
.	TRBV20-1	CSAQAYEQYF
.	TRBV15	CATSSKVQSPLHF
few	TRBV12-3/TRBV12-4	CASRGQPYGYTF
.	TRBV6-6	CASSYRGSGGLSSYNEQFF
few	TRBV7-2	CASSRSYPEKLFF
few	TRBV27	CASSTQGEQYF
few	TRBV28	CASSLGTVNTEAFF
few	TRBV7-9	CASSMGGGSYNEQFF
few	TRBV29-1	CSVVDRGGQTQYF
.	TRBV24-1	CATPGQGIAGARHEQFF
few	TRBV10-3	CAISDWDQPQHF
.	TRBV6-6	CASSYRQLYGYTF
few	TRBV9	CASSTDGSSSYEQYF
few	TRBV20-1	CSAGPPTGGNTEAFF
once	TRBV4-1	CASSQDRGYEQFF
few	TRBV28	CASSPVRAYNSPLHF